The clone carrying this T cell receptor (beta chain) was detected only a few times. The antigen is undetermined. The germline V and J ends were trimmed by 1 base and 4 bases, with 8 bases remaining between them. The germline CDR1 and CDR2 sequences are MGHRA and YSYEKL. The CDR3 sequence is 15 residues long. TCRdb redid the calling of the reads with MiXCR, one entry per CDR3 protein. The repertoire holds under 850,000 distinct CDR3 sequences, with 35% to 45% as singletons. The data were taken from a study of T cell repertoires in cytomegalovirus infection. Turning to the study itself: Carrying CMV and the relevant HLA type showed in public TCR beta signatures. Study results and limitations: Dominant in the ex vivo response were TCR beta clonotypes restricted by HLA-C and specific for CMV. CMV carriers having the relevant HLA were flagged by cumulative public TCR beta family frequency.

The chain uses TRBV4-1 and TRBJ1-6, with D unresolved. The sequenced sample consisted of PBMCs. The sequence derives from a human donor in good health (CMV status not recorded). Some clones in this sample may be carry-over from other donors' samples. The DNA of the CDR3 is TGCGCCAGCAGCCAAGTGGGAGGGTATAATTCACCCCTCCACTTT. This encodes CASSQVGGYNSPLHF.